One sample yielded the 4 T cell receptor beta chains listed below, sequenced in a study of vaccination and CD4 T cells after COVID-19. Treatment noted: roughly ten-day PBMC culture with coronavirus spike peptide pools or control peptides (ViraFEST assay). No antigen has been identified for these receptors. With the Oncomine TCR Beta short-read assay, DNA from cultured CD4+ T cells was sequenced. TCRdb analysed the PCR reads with MiXCR anew, one entry per CDR3 protein. The sample lists about 13,000 distinct CDR3 sequences, approximately 45% occurring once. The sequencing here drew on CD4+ T cells from blood, cultured in vitro, taken after SARS-CoV-2 vaccination. The receptor source for this set is a human donor who had recovered from COVID-19.

This chain joins TRBV27 and TRBJ2-7; D uncertain. This CDR3 is 13 amino acids long. Between the trimmed V and J ends, which lost 5 bases and 4 bases, there was a span of 12 bases. CDR1 MNHEY and CDR2 SMNVEV come from the germline V gene (reference sequence). The CDR3 spells CASSPRGGYEQYF. The CDR3 DNA sequence: TGTGCCAGCAGTCCCCGTGGCGGATACGAGCAGTACTTC.

The chain employs TRBV2 and TRBJ1-2, with D uncertain. The ends were cut back, 9 bases at V and 8 bases at J, with 19 bases in the middle. Germline assignment: CDR1 SNHLY and CDR2 FYNNEI. This CDR3 comprises 13 residues. CDR3 region: CASSLELSYGYTF. As DNA, the CDR3 is TGTGCCAGTTCCCTGGAGCTTAGTTACGGCTACACCTTC. The full variable domain, with the rest looked up from reference TRBV2 and TRBJ1-2, is EPEVTQTPSHQVTQMGQEVILRCVPISNHLYFYWYRQILGQKVEFLVSFYNNEISEKSEIFDDQFSVERPDGSNFTLKIRSTKLEDSAMYFCASSLELSYGYTFGSGTRLTVV.

The rearrangement links TRBV25-1 to TRBJ2-7; 13 bases line up with TRBD2. CDR3 length equals 16 residues. CDR1 and CDR2 (germline): MGHDK, SYGVNS. With V trimmed by 3 bases and J by 6 bases, 8 bases remained unmatched. The CDR3 region has the DNA TGTGCCAGCAGTGACCCCGGACTAGCGGGAGTAAGCGAGCAGTACTTC. Translation gives CASSDPGLAGVSEQYF.

This clonotype appeared a few times. The chain joins TRBV7-3 to TRBJ2-1, with D unclear. V was shortened by 5 bases and J by 8 bases, with 13 bases between the two germline ends. Germline CDR1 is SGHTA and CDR2 is FQGTGA. The CDR3 runs to 13 residues. The CDR3 here is CASSADRLYEQFF. The CDR3 nucleotides read TGTGCCAGCAGCGCGGACCGCTTGTATGAGCAGTTCTTC. Complete variable domain (other parts from reference TRBV7-3 and TRBJ2-1): GAGVSQTPSNKVTEKGKYVELRCDPISGHTALYWYRQSLGQGPEFLIYFQGTGAADDSGLPNDRFFAVRPEGSVSTLKIQRTERGDSAVYLCASSADRLYEQFFGPGTRLTVL.